This passage covers 3 T cell receptor beta chains from one sample sequenced in a study of shared clonotypes between healthy human individuals. TCRdb keeps only in-frame clones here, not all; method: immunoSEQ multiplex PCR. This sample yields millions of clones, of which just over 90% are seen a single time; over 0.12% belongs to the top ten. The sequencing sample was made of naive CD4+ T cells sorted from blood. The subset denotes: CD45RA+ positively selected. All receptors come from a man in his late teens or twenties in good health.

The rearrangement joins TRBV6-6 to TRBJ2-7, with D unresolved. This CDR3 is 14 amino acids long. CDR1 is MNHNY and CDR2 is SVGAGI in the germline V gene (reference sequence). The germline V and J ends were trimmed by 0 bases and 3 bases, with 9 bases remaining between them. The CDR3 nucleotides read TGTGCCAGCAGTTACTCGGCAGTGAACTACGAGCAGTACTTC. Its protein is CASSYSAVNYEQYF.

The J gene is TRBJ1-4, the V gene TRBV23-1; the match to TRBD1 covers 9 bases. TRBV23-1 is placed among ORFs of uncertain function. CDR3 length: 17 amino acids. Trimming cost V 1 base and J 3 bases; bases outside gene matches: 6. The CDR3 here is CASSQLGQGTANEKLFF. CDR3 sequence (DNA): TGCGCCAGCAGTCAATTGGGACAGGGTACGGCTAATGAAAAACTGTTTTTT.

The chain has TRBV11-2 and TRBJ2-2; possible D gene TRBD2, 6 bases. The germline CDR1 and CDR2 sequences are SGHAT and FQNNGV. The CDR3 covers 15 residues. Trimming removed 5 bases from V and 2 bases from J, with 12 bases in between. CDR3 DNA sequence: TGTGCCAGCAGCCCCCTCGGGGGAAACACCGGGGAGCTGTTTTTT. Its translation: CASSPLGGNTGELFF.